This T cell receptor beta chain was observed in a study of beta chain features in type 1 diabetes. Study-wide context: Patients and healthy donors were similar in age, gender and cell yields.

The study reverse transcribed the entire isolated RNA, so it sequenced expressed TCRB transcripts. The assay was immunoSEQ multiplex PCR, and TCRdb's table has in-frame clones only and misses some. Seen here are a few hundred thousand clones, approximately 15% observed once, and the top ten hold more than 0.015%. This clone was seen only a few times. The CDR3 covers 16 residues. Germline V gives CDR1 SEHNR, CDR2 FQNEAQ (reference sequence). Trimming took 5 bases from V and 2 from J; bases not matched to a gene: 9. This chain links TRBV7-9 with TRBJ2-3, with 8 bases that match TRBD1. Sample: naive CD4+ T cells from blood. This TCR derives from a woman aged 18-29 years in good health. CDR3 in amino acids: CASSLTGQGFTDTQYF. The CDR3 DNA reads TGTGCCAGCAGCCTGACAGGACAGGGATTCACAGATACGCAGTATTTT.